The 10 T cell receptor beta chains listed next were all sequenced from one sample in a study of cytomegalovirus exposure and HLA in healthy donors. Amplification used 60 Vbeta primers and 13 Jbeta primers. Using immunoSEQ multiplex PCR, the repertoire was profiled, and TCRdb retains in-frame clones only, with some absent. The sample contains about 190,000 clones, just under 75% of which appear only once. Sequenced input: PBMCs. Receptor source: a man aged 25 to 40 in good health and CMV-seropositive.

The CDR3 region is CASSLGFLNTEAFF. CDR3 nucleotide sequence: TGTGCCAGCAGTCTCGGGTTCTTAAACACTGAAGCTTTCTTT. This chain links TRBV7-9 with TRBJ1-1; no clear D gene. The germline V gene has CDR1 SEHNR and CDR2 FQNEAQ (reference sequence). Trimming removed 6 bases at V and 2 bases at J, with 13 bases between. The CDR3 loop spans 14 amino acids.

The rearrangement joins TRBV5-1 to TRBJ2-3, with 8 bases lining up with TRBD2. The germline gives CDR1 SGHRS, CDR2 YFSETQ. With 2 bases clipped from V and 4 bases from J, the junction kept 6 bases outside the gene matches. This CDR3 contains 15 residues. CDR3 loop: CASSLASGSPDTQYF. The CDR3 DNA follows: TGCGCCAGCAGCTTAGCTAGCGGGTCCCCAGATACGCAGTATTTT.

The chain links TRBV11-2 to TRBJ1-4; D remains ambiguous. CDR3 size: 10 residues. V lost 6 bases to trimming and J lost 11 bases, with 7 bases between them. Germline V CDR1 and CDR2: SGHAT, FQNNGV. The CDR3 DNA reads TGTGCCAGCAGTTCCCGGAAACTGTTTTTT. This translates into CASSSRKLFF.

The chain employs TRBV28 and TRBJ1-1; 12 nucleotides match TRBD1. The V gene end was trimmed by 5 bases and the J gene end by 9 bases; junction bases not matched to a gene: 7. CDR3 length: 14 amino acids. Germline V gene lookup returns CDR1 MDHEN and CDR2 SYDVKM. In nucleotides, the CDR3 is TGTGCCAGCAGTCCACCGGGACAGGGGGCGAAAGCTTTCTTT. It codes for CASSPPGQGAKAFF.

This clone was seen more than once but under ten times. The CDR3 is CASSGASGWRGYTF. The CDR3 DNA follows: TGTGCCAGCAGTGGGGCTTCAGGGTGGCGAGGCTACACCTTC. This chain links TRBV25-1 with TRBJ1-2, with D possibly TRBD1 on 5 matching bases. The germline gives CDR1 MGHDK, CDR2 SYGVNS. Trimming removed 4 bases from V and 8 bases from J, with 17 bases in between. CDR3 size: 14 residues.

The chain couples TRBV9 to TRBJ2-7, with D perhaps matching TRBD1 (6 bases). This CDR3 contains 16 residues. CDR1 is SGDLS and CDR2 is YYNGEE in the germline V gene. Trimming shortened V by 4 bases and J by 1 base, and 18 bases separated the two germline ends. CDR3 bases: TGTGCCAGCAGCCTCGAAGGGGGACACGGGTCCTACGAGCAGTACTTC. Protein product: CASSLEGGHGSYEQYF.

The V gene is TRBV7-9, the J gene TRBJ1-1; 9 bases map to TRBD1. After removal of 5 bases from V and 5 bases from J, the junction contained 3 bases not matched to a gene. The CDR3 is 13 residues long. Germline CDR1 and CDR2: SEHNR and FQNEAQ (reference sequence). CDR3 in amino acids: CASSRTGVTEAFF. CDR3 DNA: TGTGCCAGCAGCCGGACAGGGGTGACTGAAGCTTTCTTT.

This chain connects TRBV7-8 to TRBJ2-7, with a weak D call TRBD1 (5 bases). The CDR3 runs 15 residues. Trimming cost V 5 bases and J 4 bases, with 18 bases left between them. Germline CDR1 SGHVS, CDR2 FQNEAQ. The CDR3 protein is CASSHRGTNDYEQYF. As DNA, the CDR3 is TGTGCCAGCAGCCATAGGGGCACGAATGATTACGAGCAGTACTTC.

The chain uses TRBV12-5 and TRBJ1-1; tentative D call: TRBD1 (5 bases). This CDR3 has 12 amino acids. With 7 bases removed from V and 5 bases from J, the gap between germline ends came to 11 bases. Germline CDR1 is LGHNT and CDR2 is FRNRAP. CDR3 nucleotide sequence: TGTGCTAGTGAAGGGCAGGGAACTGAAGCTTTCTTT. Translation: CASEGQGTEAFF.

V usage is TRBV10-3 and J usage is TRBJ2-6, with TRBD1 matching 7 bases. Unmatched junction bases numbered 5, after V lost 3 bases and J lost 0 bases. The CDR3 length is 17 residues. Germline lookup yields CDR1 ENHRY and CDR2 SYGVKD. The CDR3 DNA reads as TGTGCCATCAGTGATCCGGGACAGCCCTCTGGGGCCAACGTCCTGACTTTC. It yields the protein CAISDPGQPSGANVLTF.